These 6 T cell receptor beta chains originate from one sample sequenced in a study of vaccination and CD4 T cells after COVID-19. TCRdb itself ran the PCR reads through MiXCR, one entry per CDR3 protein. The table includes roughly 25,000 distinct CDR3 sequences, 45% to 65% detected once. The sequencing used CD4+ T cells from blood, collected before SARS-CoV-2 vaccination. The receptors were sampled from a human donor who had recovered from COVID-19.

This chain uses TRBV20-1 with TRBJ1-5; possible D gene TRBD1, 5 bases. The length of the CDR3 is 16 residues. The germline gives CDR1 DFQATT, CDR2 SNEGSKA (reference sequence). Trimming shortened V by 2 bases and J by 2 bases, and 16 bases separated the two germline ends. CDR3 sequence (DNA): TGCAGTGCTAGACCCCCCAGGGCACTTCGCAATCAGCCCCAGCATTTT. It specifies CSARPPRALRNQPQHF.

CDR3: CASSYGLAGAKNIQYF. The CDR3 DNA is TGTGCCAGCAGTTACGGCCTAGCGGGAGCCAAAAACATTCAGTACTTC. The rearrangement joins TRBV6-5 to TRBJ2-4; 8 bases agree with TRBD2. Germline V gene data show CDR1 as MNHEY and CDR2 as SVGAGI. V shed 2 bases, J shed 0 bases, and the junction held 3 bases outside the gene matches. The CDR3 spans 16 residues.

This clonotype was seen only once. This sequence joins TRBV6-2 or TRBV6-3 and TRBJ2-3, with 12 bases aligning to TRBD2. Germline V gene lookup returns CDR1 MNHEY and CDR2 SVGEGT. CDR3 length: 18 residues. V gave up 2 bases and J gave up 4 bases; unmatched junction bases: 10. CDR3 sequence (DNA): TGTGCCAGCAGTTACCCGCCCCTAGCGGGAGGGTTCTCAGATACGCAGTATTTT. Residues: CASSYPPLAGGFSDTQYF.

The chain recombines TRBV20-1 with TRBJ1-1, with D perhaps matching TRBD1 (5 bases). Germline V lookup: CDR1 DFQATT, CDR2 SNEGSKA (reference sequence). Trimming cost V 3 bases and J 5 bases, with 13 bases left between them. This CDR3 is built from 13 residues. CDR3 coding DNA: TGCAGTGCTAGGATCGGGGGGAGTACTGAAGCTTTCTTT. It is translated as CSARIGGSTEAFF.

The chain has TRBV7-3 and TRBJ1-3, with unresolved D. This CDR3 region has 13 residues. The germline V gene has CDR1 SGHTA and CDR2 FQGTGA. V lost 4 bases and J 3 bases, leaving 7 bases between the germline ends. The chain's CDR3 is CASSSSGGNTIYF. For the CDR3, the DNA is TGTGCCAGCAGCTCCTCGGGTGGAAACACCATATATTTT.

The chain joins TRBV19 to TRBJ2-5; D is possibly TRBD1 (5 bases). The V gene's germline CDR1 is LNHDA and CDR2 SQIVND (reference sequence). V lost 1 base and J 3 bases, leaving 6 bases between the germline ends. The CDR3 has 13 residues. CDR3 loop: CASSIVTEETQYF. DNA of the CDR3: TGTGCCAGTAGTATAGTGACAGAAGAGACCCAGTACTTC.